This T cell receptor beta chain is drawn from a study of cytomegalovirus exposure and HLA in healthy donors. Study results and caveats: Diagnosis of cytomegalovirus status made by the classifier reportedly showed high specificity and sensitivity.

About this clone itself: Its cognate antigen is unknown.

The primer mix had 60 Vbeta and 13 Jbeta primers. In the original processing: An analysis that came later counted some 80 million unique TCR beta chains, around 10 million shared. TCRdb's table, derived via immunoSEQ multiplex PCR, lists solely in-frame clones and lacks some. V and J calls and clone size are copied from that table; D and trimming were computed from the DNA. The sample has 70,000 or so clones; over 75% are singletons. There are 15 residues in the CDR3. CDR1 and CDR2 from the germline V gene are MNHNS and SASEGT. V shed 2 bases and J shed 4 bases, with 13 bases lying between them. The genes are TRBV6-1 and TRBJ2-3; D is perhaps TRBD2 (6 bases). The receptor's source is a woman in her thirties in good health and CMV-seropositive. Sequenced sample: PBMCs. In nucleotides, the CDR3 is TGTGCCAGCAGTGAACAGAGAGGGGAGGCAGATACGCAGTATTTT. Its protein is CASSEQRGEADTQYF.